This T cell receptor (beta chain) was sequenced for a study of shared clonotypes between healthy human individuals. Study-wide findings and caveats: The sampled material consisted only of blood, and tissue repertoires are likely to differ. An expected dependence of interdonor clonotype sharing on sequencing depth was noted.

Between the trimmed V and J ends, which lost 5 bases and 3 bases, there was a span of 8 bases. The CDR3 loop spans 13 amino acids. The germline CDR1 and CDR2 sequences are SNHLY and FYNNEI. Points on this clone: Antigen: not known.

When replicate PCRs were run on unsorted PBMC, they used around 0.3 ug DNA, approximately 31,000 T cell genomes. The method was immunoSEQ multiplex PCR; TCRdb's version includes in-frame clones alone and lacks a portion of them. This sample has around 500,000 clones, with around 80% found just once. The source of this sequence is a woman in her thirties or forties in good health. Some clones in this sample may be carry-over from other donors' samples. Sequences were obtained from PBMCs. The chain uses TRBV2 and TRBJ2-1; possibly TRBD2 for D (5 bases). The CDR3, as DNA: TGTGCCAGCAGTCGGGATCACTACAATGAGCAGTTCTTC. This gives the protein CASSRDHYNEQFF.